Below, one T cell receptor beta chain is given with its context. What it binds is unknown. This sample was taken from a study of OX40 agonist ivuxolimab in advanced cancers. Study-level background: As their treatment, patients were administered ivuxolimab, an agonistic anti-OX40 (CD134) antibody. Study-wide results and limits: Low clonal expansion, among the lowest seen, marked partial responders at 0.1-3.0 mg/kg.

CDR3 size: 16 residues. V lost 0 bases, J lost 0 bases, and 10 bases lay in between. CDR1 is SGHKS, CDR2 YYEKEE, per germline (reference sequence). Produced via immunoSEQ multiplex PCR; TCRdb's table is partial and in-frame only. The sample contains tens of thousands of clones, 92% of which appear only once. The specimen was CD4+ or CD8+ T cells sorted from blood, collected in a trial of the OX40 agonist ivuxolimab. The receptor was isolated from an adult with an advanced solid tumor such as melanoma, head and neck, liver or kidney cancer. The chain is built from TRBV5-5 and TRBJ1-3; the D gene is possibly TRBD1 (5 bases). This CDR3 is CASSLEQGPSGNTIYF. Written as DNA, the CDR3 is TGTGCCAGCAGCTTGGAGCAGGGTCCCTCTGGAAACACCATATATTTT.